This section outlines one T cell receptor (beta chain) sequence together with its context. Its antigen is currently unknown. Germline loops: CDR1 SGDLS, CDR2 YYNGEE. V lost 0 bases and J lost 0; bases outside the gene matches: 11. CDR3 size: 19 residues. The data were taken from a study of radiotherapy plus CTLA-4 blockade in lung cancer. Study-wide points: Early clonal dynamics of blood T cells, together with interferon-beta, were reported as the best response predictor. Blood-borne expansion of tumor-derived TCR clones followed radiotherapy plus ipilimumab.

The repertoire was sequenced with immunoSEQ multiplex PCR; TCRdb's copy has only in-frame clones and lacks some. This table holds some 48,000 clones, 75% to 90% found once. This chain joins TRBV9 and TRBJ2-1, with 8 bases fitting TRBD2. The origin of this receptor is a human donor with non-small cell lung cancer that progressed on radiotherapy plus ipilimumab. Some clones in this sample may be carry-over from other donors' samples. The sequenced sample was peripheral blood, obtained from a patient treated with radiotherapy plus ipilimumab. CDR3 amino acids: CASSVEVLAVYGSYNEQFF. Written as DNA, the CDR3 is TGTGCCAGCAGCGTAGAGGTACTAGCGGTTTACGGCTCCTACAATGAGCAGTTCTTC. The complete variable domain, with remaining parts taken from reference TRBV9 and TRBJ2-1, reads DSGVTQTPKHLITATGQRVTLRCSPRSGDLSVYWYQQSLDQGLQFLIQYYNGEERAKGNILERFSAQQFPDLHSELNLSSLELGDSALYFCASSVEVLAVYGSYNEQFFGPGTRLTVL.